A single TCR beta chain is shown here with its context. Antigen: not known. V was trimmed by 4 bases and J by 8 bases, leaving 14 bases between them. Germline V gene data show CDR1 as MNHEY and CDR2 as SMNVEV (reference sequence). This CDR3 spans 13 amino acids. Sequenced by immunoSEQ multiplex PCR; TCRdb stores in-frame clones only, minus some. The table includes under 200,000 clones, almost 90% detected once. The data are from a study of T cell responses to AZD1222 COVID-19 vaccine. General observations from the study: Two AZD1222 administrations were followed by greater Spike-specific TCR breadth and depth. Variant regions that are unmutated are reportedly the target of nearly half of spike-specific TCRs.

Material: peripheral blood, obtained on day 0 of AZD1222 vaccination. The TCR comes from an adult in good health. The chain carries TRBV27 and TRBJ1-2; a weak D match, TRBD1 (6 bases). The CDR3 DNA is TGTGCCAGCAGTTCGGGGCAGGGGTTAGGCTACACCTTC. It encodes CASSSGQGLGYTF.